Each of the 14 T cell receptor beta chains below was sequenced from the same sample in a study of early T cells in non-severe SARS-CoV-2 infection. TCRdb redid the calling of the 5' RACE reads with MiXCR, one entry per CDR3 protein. This sample has tens of thousands of distinct CDR3 sequences, with 9.9% found just once. Sequencing used whole blood. These receptors originate from an adult who was a healthcare worker with PCR-confirmed SARS-CoV-2 infection or an uninfected control (not recorded which).

The V gene is TRBV20-1, the J gene TRBJ2-3; 13 bases match TRBD2. Trimming at V came to 6 bases and at J to 11 bases, leaving 11 bases not matched to a gene. Germline V gene sequence: CDR1 DFQATT, CDR2 SNEGSKA (reference sequence). The CDR3 has 14 amino acids. This CDR3 reads CSAPTSGGRVMQYF. The DNA of the CDR3 is TGCAGTGCGCCGACTAGCGGGGGGCGGGTTATGCAGTATTTT.

This clonotype was observed a handful of times. The chain couples TRBV6-2 or TRBV6-3 to TRBJ2-5, with 7 bases matching TRBD1. Germline V lookup: CDR1 MNHEY, CDR2 SVGEGT. This CDR3 spans 15 amino acids. V trimming: 5 bases; J trimming: 1 base; junction bases outside the gene matches: 7. The CDR3 DNA reads TGTGCCAGCAGTCTCCTGGACAGGCCCCAAGAGACCCAGTACTTC. This translates into CASSLLDRPQETQYF.

This chain joins TRBV4-3 and TRBJ1-2; TRBD1 aligns across 9 bases. The CDR3 extends over 18 amino acids. CDR1 LGHNA and CDR2 YSLEER come from the germline V gene. Unmatched junction bases numbered 9, after V lost 1 base and J lost 0 bases. CDR3 in DNA: TGCGCCAGCAGCCAAGGCCGGCAACAGGGGGCCACTAACTATGGCTACACCTTC. Amino acids: CASSQGRQQGATNYGYTF.

This clonotype showed up just a few times. The chain employs TRBV20-1 and TRBJ2-5, with TRBD2 matching 9 bases. With V trimmed by 1 base and J by 7 bases, 13 bases remained unmatched. The germline V gene encodes CDR1 DFQATT and CDR2 SNEGSKA (reference sequence). The CDR3 sequence is 16 residues long. The CDR3 coding sequence is TGCAGTGCTAGAGTACAACCGGGACTAGCTTCGGTGACCCAGTACTTC. Translating it yields CSARVQPGLASVTQYF.

The chain uses TRBV7-3 and TRBJ1-6; TRBD1 might be the D (5 bases). Germline CDR1 is SGHTA and CDR2 is FQGTGA. This CDR3 has 15 amino acids. Deletions cut 2 bases from V and 0 bases from J, with 5 bases between. The DNA for the CDR3 is TGTGCCAGCAGCTTAGACAGCTCCTATAATTCACCCCTCCACTTT. Translated, it gives CASSLDSSYNSPLHF.

In DNA form, the CDR3 reads TGTGCCAGCACCGTCGTGACAGGGGGAGTTGAAAAACTGTTTTTT. The encoded protein is CASTVVTGGVEKLFF. The J gene is TRBJ1-4, the V gene TRBV28; 9 positions agree with TRBD1. The trim removed 7 bases at V and 7 bases at J, leaving 10 bases unmatched. Germline V gene data show CDR1 as MDHEN and CDR2 as SYDVKM. There are 15 residues in the CDR3.

This clonotype was detected ten times or more. V gene TRBV12-3 or TRBV12-4 combines with J gene TRBJ1-2; D gene uncertain. This CDR3 has 13 residues. V lost 6 bases, J lost 8 bases, and 16 bases lay in between. CDR3 loop: CASSPGRTIGYTF. In DNA, the CDR3 is TGTGCCAGCAGCCCGGGTAGGACGATAGGCTACACCTTC.

This clonotype was picked up many times. This chain joins TRBV27 and TRBJ2-6; D is unclear. CDR3 size: 14 residues. In germline, CDR1 is MNHEY, CDR2 SMNVEV (reference sequence). V was trimmed by 2 bases and J by 0 bases, leaving 2 bases between them. CDR3 coding DNA: TGTGCCAGCAGTTTAGACTCTGGGGCCAACGTCCTGACTTTC. This codes for CASSLDSGANVLTF.

Only a few counts were recorded for this clonotype. The V call is TRBV2, the J call TRBJ2-3; a weak D match, TRBD1 (6 bases). The CDR3 sequence is 14 residues long. The V gene lost 7 bases and the J gene lost 0 bases, with 11 bases spanning the gap. The germline V gene encodes CDR1 SNHLY and CDR2 FYNNEI. For the CDR3, the DNA is TGTGCCAGCATTCGGACAGCTAGCACAGATACGCAGTATTTT. This codes for CASIRTASTDTQYF. The full variable domain, with the rest looked up from reference TRBV2 and TRBJ2-3, is EPEVTQTPSHQVTQMGQEVILRCVPISNHLYFYWYRQILGQKVEFLVSFYNNEISEKSEIFDDQFSVERPDGSNFTLKIRSTKLEDSAMYFCASIRTASTDTQYFGPGTRLTVL.

This clonotype was detected many times. This chain joins TRBV9 and TRBJ1-2; TRBD1 agrees at 8 bases. V trimming: 4 bases; J trimming: 6 bases; junction bases outside the gene matches: 11. This CDR3 spans 15 amino acids. The V gene's germline CDR1 is SGDLS and CDR2 YYNGEE. The CDR3 here is CASSIRSQGANGYTF. Written as DNA, the CDR3 is TGTGCCAGCAGCATCCGAAGTCAGGGGGCCAATGGCTACACCTTC.

The table lists this clonotype with many counts. The CDR3 region is CASSYTGQGTNYGYTF. The DNA of the CDR3 is TGTGCCAGCAGTTACACAGGACAGGGAACTAACTATGGCTACACCTTC. The chain uses TRBV6-6 and TRBJ1-2; 8 nucleotides align to TRBD1. CDR3 length: 16 residues. Per the germline V gene, CDR1 is MNHNY and CDR2 is SVGAGI (reference sequence). V shed 2 bases and J 0 bases; nucleotides not matched to a gene: 5.

This clonotype has ten or more counts. This sequence joins TRBV5-6 and TRBJ1-1; D possibly corresponds to TRBD1 (5 bases). Germline V gene sequence: CDR1 SGHDT, CDR2 YYEEEE. The CDR3 contains 15 residues. Trimming cost V 3 bases and J 0 bases, with 12 bases left between them. The CDR3 sequence: CASSWGVRMNTEAFF. The DNA for the CDR3 is TGTGCCAGCAGCTGGGGGGTGAGAATGAACACTGAAGCTTTCTTT.

This clonotype appeared many times. The V and J genes are TRBV5-4 and TRBJ2-7; D unresolved. CDR1 and CDR2 (germline): SGHNT, YYREEE (reference sequence). The CDR3 runs 12 residues. Trimming pared 0 bases from V and 11 bases from J, leaving 12 bases between. This chain's CDR3 is CASSLDFFREYF. CDR3 bases: TGTGCCAGCAGCTTGGACTTCTTTAGAGAGTACTTC.

This clonotype was detected ten times or more. V usage is TRBV29-1 and J usage is TRBJ2-1; TRBD2 matches 8 bases. The V segment lost 6 bases and the J segment 10 bases; nucleotides outside the gene matches: 11. Germline V gene lookup returns CDR1 SQVTM and CDR2 ANQGSEA. The length of the CDR3 is 13 residues. The DNA for the CDR3 is TGCAGCGTCTCCGGACGGGGGGGGCCGGAGCAGTTCTTC. Protein product: CSVSGRGGPEQFF.